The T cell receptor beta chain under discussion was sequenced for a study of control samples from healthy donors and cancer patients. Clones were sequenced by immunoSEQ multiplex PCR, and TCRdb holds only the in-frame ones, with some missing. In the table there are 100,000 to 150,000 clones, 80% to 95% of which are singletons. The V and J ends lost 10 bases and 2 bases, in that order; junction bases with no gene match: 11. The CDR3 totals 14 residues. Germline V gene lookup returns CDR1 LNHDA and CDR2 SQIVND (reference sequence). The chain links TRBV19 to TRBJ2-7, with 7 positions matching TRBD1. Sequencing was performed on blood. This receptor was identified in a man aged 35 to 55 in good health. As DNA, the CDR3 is TGTGCCACAAGGGGGCTCAATCCCACCTACGAGCAGTACTTC. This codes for CATRGLNPTYEQYF. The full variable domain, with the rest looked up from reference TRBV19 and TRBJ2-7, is DGGITQSPKYLFRKEGQNVTLSCEQNLNHDAMYWYRQDPGQGLRLIYYSQIVNDFQKGDIAEGYSVSREKKESFPLTVTSAQKNPTAFYLCATRGLNPTYEQYFGPGTRLTVT.